This TCR beta chain was identified in a study of vaccination and CD4 T cells after COVID-19. For the study at large: The convalescents comprised six males and four females, two of them Hispanic. The post-COVID sampling time was a median 101 days after diagnosis, ranging from 35 to 161. For post-vaccine samples, collection took place a median about 75 days after dose two, ranging from 14 to 241.

About this clonotype itself: Its antigen is currently unknown.

Treatment noted: approximately nine-day PBMC culture with coronavirus spike peptide pools or control peptides (ViraFEST assay). The Oncomine TCR Beta short-read assay was applied to DNA of cultured CD4+ T cells. Using its own MiXCR run on the PCR reads, TCRdb lists one record per CDR3 protein. The data contain around 13,000 distinct CDR3 sequences, approximately 62% of them singletons. CDR3 length: 12 residues. Per germline, CDR1 SNHLY and CDR2 FYNNEI. Trimming took 1 base from V and 8 from J, leaving 3 bases between them. The sequenced material came from CD4+ T cells from blood, cultured in vitro. This chain connects TRBV2 to TRBJ1-6; D is ambiguous. The sequence derives from a human donor who had recovered from COVID-19. CDR3: CASSEGDSPLHF. CDR3 in DNA: TGTGCCAGCAGTGAAGGTGATTCACCCCTCCACTTT.